The 22 T cell receptor beta chains below were found in one sample sequenced in a study of blood T cell repertoires in COVID-19. TCRdb keeps only in-frame clones here, not all; method: immunoSEQ multiplex PCR. The sample carries 310,000 or so clones, roughly 90% recorded once. Sequencing was done on a sample of PBMCs or T cells enriched from blood (not recorded which). All receptors come from a woman between 35 and 50 years old who had recovered from COVID-19.

CDR3 nucleotide sequence: TGCGCCAGCAGTCAAGTGGCAGGGGGCGTCTCTGGAAACACCATATATTTT. Its translation: CASSQVAGGVSGNTIYF. V gene TRBV23-1 combines with J gene TRBJ1-3; 8 bases match TRBD1. TRBV23-1 is identified as an open reading frame with a role that is uncertain. The V gene end was trimmed by 2 bases and the J gene end by 0 bases; junction bases not matched to a gene: 6. This CDR3 spans 17 amino acids.

This clone was seen a single time. The V gene is TRBV19, the J gene TRBJ1-5, with 8 bases identical to TRBD1. The CDR3 loop spans 16 amino acids. Germline CDR1 LNHDA, CDR2 SQIVND (reference sequence). Trimming removed 8 bases from V and 3 bases from J; junction bases left unmatched: 12. CDR3 in DNA: TGTGCCAGTTCCGAGTCCCGGGACAGGATCAATCAGCCCCAGCATTTT. This translates into CASSESRDRINQPQHF.

This chain connects TRBV10-2 to TRBJ2-3, with 15 bases that match TRBD2. The CDR3 is 15 residues long. V was pared by 8 bases and J by 11 bases, with 11 bases of the junction left unmatched. Germline loops: CDR1 WSHSY, CDR2 SAAADI. The CDR3 nucleotides are TGCGCCAGCCAATGGACTAGCGGGGGGGCTGGGGGGCAGTATTTT. Translated, it gives CASQWTSGGAGGQYF.

The chain recombines TRBV5-1 with TRBJ1-3, with 7 bases identical to TRBD1. The germline gives CDR1 SGHRS, CDR2 YFSETQ. The CDR3 spans 14 residues. Losses at the gene ends were 3 bases for V and 3 bases for J; bases not matched to a gene: 3. For the CDR3, the DNA is TGCGCCAGCAGCTCGACAGGGTTTGGAAACACCATATATTTT. It translates to CASSSTGFGNTIYF.

This clone was seen once. This chain joins TRBV30 and TRBJ2-2, with D possibly TRBD1 on 5 matching bases. Deletions cut 0 bases from V and 3 bases from J, with 20 bases between. Germline V gene lookup returns CDR1 GTSNPN and CDR2 SVGIG (reference sequence). This CDR3 contains 18 residues. CDR3 bases: TGTGCCTGGAGTGTACAGGAACCCGGGTGGGCGGACACCGGGGAGCTGTTTTTT. It encodes CAWSVQEPGWADTGELFF.

The V and J genes are TRBV27 and TRBJ2-2; D perhaps matches TRBD2 (7 bases). The ends were cut back, 2 bases at V and 4 bases at J, with 14 bases in the middle. Germline loops: CDR1 MNHEY, CDR2 SMNVEV (reference sequence). The CDR3 runs 16 residues. The CDR3 sequence is CASSLGTGRVTGELFF. CDR3 coding DNA: TGTGCCAGCAGTTTAGGAACAGGGAGGGTCACCGGGGAGCTGTTTTTT.

V is TRBV5-5 and J is TRBJ1-2; 10 bases agree with TRBD1. CDR3 length: 14 amino acids. The V segment lost 3 bases and the J segment 4 bases; nucleotides outside the gene matches: 3. CDR1 SGHKS and CDR2 YYEKEE come from the germline V gene (reference sequence). CDR3 DNA sequence: TGTGCCAGCAGCTGGACAGGGGGAGGCTATGGCTACACCTTC. It yields the protein CASSWTGGGYGYTF.

The rearrangement links TRBV9 to TRBJ1-4; D is possibly TRBD1 (5 bases). V lost 3 bases to trimming and J lost 8 bases, with 20 bases between them. CDR1 SGDLS and CDR2 YYNGEE come from the germline V gene. This CDR3 spans 16 amino acids. The CDR3 DNA sequence: TGTGCCAGCAGCGGGGGCCAGGGCTTGGAACGGGAAAAACTGTTTTTT. It encodes CASSGGQGLEREKLFF.

The rearrangement uses TRBV28 and TRBJ2-7; 11 bases line up with TRBD2. This CDR3 has 16 residues. After removal of 7 bases from V and 2 bases from J, the junction contained 10 bases not matched to a gene. The germline gives CDR1 MDHEN, CDR2 SYDVKM. The CDR3 sequence is CASTPPELAGAYEQYF. For the CDR3, the DNA is TGTGCCAGCACCCCCCCCGAACTAGCGGGAGCCTACGAGCAGTACTTC.

The chain links TRBV7-3 to TRBJ1-1; no reliable D call. This CDR3 comprises 15 residues. V lost 2 bases and J lost 1, with 11 bases in between. Germline CDR1 is SGHTA and CDR2 is FQGTGA. The CDR3: CASSLGQVRNTEAFF. Written as DNA, the CDR3 is TGTGCCAGCAGCTTAGGGCAGGTCCGGAACACTGAAGCTTTCTTT.

This clone was seen just once. The V gene is TRBV9, the J gene TRBJ1-1; D might be TRBD1 (5 bases). Trimming left V 5 bases short and J 11 bases short, with 22 bases between. CDR1 SGDLS and CDR2 YYNGEE come from the germline V gene. This CDR3 is built from 14 residues. CDR3 residues: CASSAGRTVADAFF. The CDR3, as DNA: TGTGCCAGCAGTGCGGGACGGACTGTGGCAGACGCTTTCTTT.

V gene TRBV4-1 combines with J gene TRBJ1-4; 9 bases line up with TRBD1. This CDR3 region has 14 residues. J lost 5 bases, V lost 4 bases, and 2 bases had no gene match. CDR1 and CDR2 (germline): MGHRA, YSYEKL. The CDR3: CASSRGTGNEKLFF. The CDR3 region has the DNA TGCGCCAGCAGCCGAGGGACAGGGAATGAAAAACTGTTTTTT.

The rearrangement uses TRBV4-3 and TRBJ2-1; TRBD2 matches 12 bases. Germline V gene lookup returns CDR1 LGHNA and CDR2 YSLEER. Trimming removed 0 bases from V and 7 bases from J; junction bases left unmatched: 1. The CDR3 is 15 residues long. The CDR3 DNA reads TGCGCCAGCAGCCAAGAAGGGACTAGCGGGAATGAGCAGTTCTTC. It yields the protein CASSQEGTSGNEQFF.

The chain carries TRBV30 and TRBJ1-2, with a weak D call TRBD1 (5 bases). CDR1 is GTSNPN, CDR2 SVGIG, per germline (reference sequence). V gave up 2 bases and J gave up 8 bases, with 12 bases separating them. This CDR3 comprises 12 residues. Here the CDR3 reads CAWSIGGEGYTF. In DNA, the CDR3 is TGTGCCTGGAGTATCGGGGGGGAAGGCTACACCTTC.

In its sample, this clone was seen a few times. The rearrangement uses TRBV24-1 and TRBJ2-3, with TRBD2 matching 11 bases. The CDR3 runs to 19 residues. Per germline, CDR1 KGHDR and CDR2 SFDVKD. The trim removed 4 bases at V and 4 bases at J, leaving 15 bases unmatched. The CDR3 DNA follows: TGTGCCACCAGTGACCCAACCCCTACTATTAGCGGGGGGGCAGATACGCAGTATTTT. This translates into CATSDPTPTISGGADTQYF.

V and J are TRBV6-5 and TRBJ1-1; no clear D. Trimming removed 0 bases at V and 1 base at J, with 6 bases between. The CDR3 covers 14 residues. Germline CDR1 reads MNHEY; CDR2 reads SVGAGI. The CDR3, as DNA: TGTGCCAGCAGTTACTCCCGGAGGAACACTGAAGCTTTCTTT. Its protein is CASSYSRRNTEAFF.

The rearrangement uses TRBV29-1 and TRBJ2-2, with 9 bases that match TRBD1. The CDR3 sequence is 16 residues long. Germline V gives CDR1 SQVTM, CDR2 ANQGSEA. The junction had 8 bases not matched to a gene; V was cut back by 3 bases and J by 3 bases. CDR3 in amino acids: CSVEGQGSWDTGELFF. CDR3 DNA: TGCAGCGTTGAGGGACAGGGAAGTTGGGACACCGGGGAGCTGTTTTTT.

CDR3 sequence: CASSQEGREAPFF. The DNA for the CDR3 is TGTGCCAGCAGCCAAGAAGGACGGGAGGCTCCGTTCTTC. The chain recombines TRBV4-2 with TRBJ2-1, with 7 bases aligning to TRBD2. The CDR3 has 13 amino acids. The germline V gene has CDR1 LGHNA and CDR2 YNFKEQ. The V gene end was trimmed by 0 bases and the J gene end by 15 bases; junction bases not matched to a gene: 8.

This clone was seen a handful of times. J is TRBJ2-5 and V is TRBV7-9, with 9 bases that match TRBD2. J lost 4 bases, V lost 5 bases, and 5 bases had no gene match. The V gene's germline CDR1 is SEHNR and CDR2 FQNEAQ (reference sequence). The CDR3 is 14 residues long. The CDR3 reads CASSPPGLAETQYF. CDR3 coding DNA: TGTGCCAGCAGCCCACCGGGACTAGCAGAGACCCAGTACTTC.

The V call is TRBV29-1, the J call TRBJ2-1, with 9 bases that match TRBD1. The CDR3 contains 13 residues. The junction had 6 bases not matched to a gene; V was cut back by 6 bases and J by 6 bases. Germline V CDR1 and CDR2: SQVTM, ANQGSEA. The CDR3 protein is CSVTGTGSNEQFF. CDR3 coding DNA: TGCAGCGTGACCGGGACAGGGAGCAATGAGCAGTTCTTC.

The CDR3 loop reads CATYRVGQPQHF. The CDR3 nucleotides are TGTGCCACCTACAGGGTCGGTCAGCCCCAGCATTTT. The V gene is TRBV6-5, the J gene TRBJ1-5; D might be TRBD1 (6 bases). The CDR3 spans 12 residues. Germline-derived CDR1 and CDR2 are MNHEY and SVGAGI. The V gene lost 10 bases and the J gene lost 6 bases, with 13 bases spanning the gap.

The chain carries TRBV15 and TRBJ1-1; D unresolved. V shed 5 bases and J shed 4 bases, with 8 bases lying between them. The germline V gene encodes CDR1 LNHNV and CDR2 YYDKDF (reference sequence). The length of the CDR3 is 12 residues. CDR3 amino acids: CATSVGLTEAFF. The CDR3 nucleotides read TGTGCCACCAGCGTCGGTCTCACTGAAGCTTTCTTT.